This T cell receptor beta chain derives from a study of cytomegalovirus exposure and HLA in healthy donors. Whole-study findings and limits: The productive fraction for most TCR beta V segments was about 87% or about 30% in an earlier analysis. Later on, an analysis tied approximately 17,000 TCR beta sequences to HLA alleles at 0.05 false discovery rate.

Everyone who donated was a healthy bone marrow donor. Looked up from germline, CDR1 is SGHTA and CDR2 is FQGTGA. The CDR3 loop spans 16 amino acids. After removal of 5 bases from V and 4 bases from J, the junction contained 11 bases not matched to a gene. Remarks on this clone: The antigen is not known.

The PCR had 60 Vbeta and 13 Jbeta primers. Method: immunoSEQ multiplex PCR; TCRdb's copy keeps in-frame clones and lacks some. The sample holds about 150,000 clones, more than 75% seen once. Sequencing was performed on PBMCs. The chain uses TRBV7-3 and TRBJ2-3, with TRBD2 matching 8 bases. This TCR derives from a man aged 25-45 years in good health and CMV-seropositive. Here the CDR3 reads CASSPSRGGGADTQYF. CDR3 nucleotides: TGTGCCAGCAGCCCTTCTCGGGGGGGCGGCGCAGATACGCAGTATTTT.